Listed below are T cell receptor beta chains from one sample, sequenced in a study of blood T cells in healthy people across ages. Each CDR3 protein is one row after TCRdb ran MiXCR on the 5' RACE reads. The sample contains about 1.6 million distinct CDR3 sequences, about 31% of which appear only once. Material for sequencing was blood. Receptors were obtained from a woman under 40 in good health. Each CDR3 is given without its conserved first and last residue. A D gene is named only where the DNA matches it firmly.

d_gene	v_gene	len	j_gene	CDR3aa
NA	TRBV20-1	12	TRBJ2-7	SARLQGGREIQY
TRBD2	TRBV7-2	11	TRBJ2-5	ASRQRGWETQY
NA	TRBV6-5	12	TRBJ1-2	ASSYSAGRDGYT
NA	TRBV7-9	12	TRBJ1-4	ASSPQGSGEKLF
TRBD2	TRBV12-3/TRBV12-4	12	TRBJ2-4	ASSPTGGLLEQY
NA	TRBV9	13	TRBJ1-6	ASSSGRGPQSPLH
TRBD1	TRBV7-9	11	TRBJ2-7	ASSPGQGEEQY
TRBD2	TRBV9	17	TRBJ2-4	ASSANSAGEHLAKNIQY
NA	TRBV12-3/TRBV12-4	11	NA	ASSPEDSYEQY
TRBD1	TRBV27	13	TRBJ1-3	ASSPDRGIGNTIY
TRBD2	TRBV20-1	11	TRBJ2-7	RPTTSGNYEQY
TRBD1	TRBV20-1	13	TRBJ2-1	SARDLQGTYNEQF